This is a list of T cell receptor beta chains from one sample in a study of Ad26.COV2.S vaccination and SARS-CoV-2 variants. Repertoires were generated with immunoSEQ multiplex PCR, while TCRdb's copy carries only in-frame clones and drops some. Found here are about 280,000 clones, about 87% of them singletons; the top ten hold less than 3.5%. The starting material was peripheral blood, obtained in a trial of Ad26.COV2.S vaccine versus placebo. These receptors came from a person between 18 and 60 years old who received the Ad26.COV2.S COVID-19 vaccine or a placebo. CDR3s leave out the opening cysteine and the closing phenylalanine or tryptophan.

v_gene	j_gene	CDR3aa
TRBV9	TRBJ2-5	ASSVGGQGGETQY
TRBV30	TRBJ1-1	AWSGNGLEAF
TRBV27	TRBJ1-5	ASSLRVGNQPQH
TRBV6-5	TRBJ1-1	ASRIQENTEAF
TRBV11-2	TRBJ2-7	ASSLGGWSSDEQY
TRBV18	TRBJ1-2	ASSAGTQQRGYT
TRBV5-1	TRBJ2-5	ASSERRPSGALGTQY
TRBV5-1	TRBJ1-5	ASSPDGISNQPQH
TRBV7-2	TRBJ2-5	ASSFTAGETQY
TRBV19	TRBJ2-7	ASSSQLTYEQY
TRBV7-6	TRBJ1-2	ASSPDRGSGYT
TRBV4-3	TRBJ1-1	ASSQDGVRTEAF
TRBV7-9	TRBJ1-4	ASSLDRGGEKLF
TRBV6-2/TRBV6-3	TRBJ2-7	ASSYIGLYPYEQY
TRBV11-2	TRBJ2-2	ASLTGANTGELF
TRBV2	TRBJ1-2	ASIGTDRGYGYT
TRBV19	TRBJ1-5	ASSGLGGYVNQPQH
TRBV29-1	TRBJ2-7	SVGPGQGTYEQY
TRBV7-9	TRBJ1-2	ASSNRGPANDRGYT
TRBV4-1	TRBJ2-7	ASSQPGQTYEQY
TRBV6-6	TRBJ2-2	ASSSSGGGELF
TRBV7-2	TRBJ1-5	ASSYVGGSSQPQH
TRBV7-2	TRBJ1-2	ASSPGPDSYGYT
TRBV9	TRBJ2-2	ASSPTGMTGTGELF
TRBV5-1	TRBJ2-5	ASTGLAGGPETQY
TRBV10-3	TRBJ2-3	AISPGQGVADTQY
TRBV28	TRBJ2-1	ASSLGSLAVGYNEQF
TRBV4-1	TRBJ2-1	ASSPPGDTEQF
TRBV5-8	TRBJ2-5	ASSFWAGGGETQY
TRBV5-1	TRBJ1-2	ASSLSGYGYT
TRBV5-6	TRBJ1-2	ASSLGTVYGYT
TRBV2	TRBJ2-5	ASTSGAQETQY
TRBV5-4	TRBJ1-1	ASYRGGGETEAF
TRBV5-5	TRBJ1-6	ASSLGTVNNSPLH
TRBV5-4	TRBJ1-2	ASSSGQTNYGYT
TRBV28	TRBJ2-7	ASSIGVRGLSYEQY
TRBV7-2	TRBJ2-7	ASRLGPGPYEQY